This T cell receptor (beta chain) was recovered during a study of CD8 T cells in ankylosing spondylitis. Study outcomes and limitations: Ankylosing spondylitis blood appeared to be characterized by a TCR beta motif of roughly eight highly homologous variants.

The V end lost 7 bases, the J end lost 4 bases, and 13 bases lay between the germline ends. This CDR3 is built from 12 residues. The germline CDR1 and CDR2 sequences are GTSNPN and SVGIG (reference sequence). Notes on this clonotype: What it binds is not known.

From the 5' RACE reads, TCRdb called clonotypes with MiXCR, one entry per CDR3 protein. This table holds more than 400,000 distinct CDR3 sequences, approximately 5.3% found once. The sequence derives from a male donor with ankylosing spondylitis. Sequenced: blood, either unsorted or a sorted T cell fraction (not recorded which). V usage is TRBV30 and J usage is TRBJ1-1; no clear D gene. The CDR3 sequence: CASMRTGTEAFF. Written as DNA, the CDR3 is TGTGCCTCCATGAGAACGGGCACTGAAGCTTTCTTT.